The TCR beta chain under discussion was sequenced for a study of blood T cell repertoires in COVID-19. Study-level information: Sample material is recorded as cDNA or gDNA derived from T cells, B-cell-depleted T cells, or PBMCs.

Germline CDR1 reads MGHRA; CDR2 reads YSYEKL. Trimming removed 6 bases from V and 0 bases from J, with 9 bases in between. The CDR3 is 15 residues long. As processed by the authors: Using reference gene primer amplification, nucleated cell counts were estimated. Method: immunoSEQ multiplex PCR; TCRdb's copy keeps in-frame clones and lacks some. V and J calls and clone size follow that table, whereas D and trimming were derived from the DNA. The top ten clones hold around 3.3% of a sample with about 350,000 clones, roughly 89% of them seen once. Material for sequencing was peripheral blood. The sequence was collected from a woman aged 18 to 35 who had recovered from COVID-19. The gene calls are TRBV4-1 and TRBJ2-6; D gene uncertain. The CDR3 bases are TGCGCCAGCAGGTTTACTTACTCTGGGGCCAACGTCCTGACTTTC. It is translated as CASRFTYSGANVLTF.